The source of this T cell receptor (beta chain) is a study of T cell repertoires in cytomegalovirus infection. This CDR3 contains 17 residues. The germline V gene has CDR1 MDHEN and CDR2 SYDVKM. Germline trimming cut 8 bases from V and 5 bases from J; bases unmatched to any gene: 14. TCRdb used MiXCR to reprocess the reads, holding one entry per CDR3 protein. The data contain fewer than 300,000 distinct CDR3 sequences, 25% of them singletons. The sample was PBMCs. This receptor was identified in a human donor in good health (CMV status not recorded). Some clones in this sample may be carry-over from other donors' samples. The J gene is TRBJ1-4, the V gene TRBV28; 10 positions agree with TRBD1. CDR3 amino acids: CASRSSKGTGVNEKLFF. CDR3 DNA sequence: TGTGCCAGCCGATCGTCGAAAGGGACAGGGGTGAATGAAAAACTGTTTTTT.